Below are 16 T cell receptor beta chains sequenced from a single sample in a study of blood T cell repertoires in COVID-19. Method: immunoSEQ multiplex PCR; TCRdb's copy keeps in-frame clones and lacks some. Of 50,000 to 75,000 clones detected, about three quarters appear once; the ten largest clones hold about 47%. Sequencing was performed on peripheral blood. These receptors came from a woman aged 80 or over with acute or convalescent COVID-19.

This clone was counted a few times. The V gene is TRBV29-1, the J gene TRBJ2-7, with D perhaps matching TRBD2 (5 bases). CDR1 and CDR2 from the germline V gene are SQVTM and ANQGSEA. The CDR3 has 11 residues. Trimming removed 6 bases at V and 2 bases at J, with 8 bases between. The DNA for the CDR3 is TGCAGCGTAGCCGGGGCCTACGAGCAGTACTTC. Translation gives CSVAGAYEQYF.

The chain has TRBV4-1 and TRBJ2-2, with TRBD2 matching 8 bases. The V and J ends lost 4 bases and 0 bases, in that order; junction bases with no gene match: 4. In germline, CDR1 is MGHRA, CDR2 YSYEKL. The CDR3 has 16 amino acids. The CDR3: CASSPSSGPNTGELFF. For the CDR3, the DNA is TGCGCCAGCAGCCCCTCTAGCGGGCCGAACACCGGGGAGCTGTTTTTT.

The chain uses TRBV29-1 and TRBJ2-3; maybe TRBD2 (5 bases). Germline CDR1 is SQVTM and CDR2 is ANQGSEA. This CDR3 region has 14 residues. Trimming took 6 bases from V and 3 from J, leaving 16 bases between them. CDR3: CSVQRAGRTDTQYF. The CDR3 DNA sequence: TGCAGCGTCCAGAGGGCGGGTAGGACAGATACGCAGTATTTT.

The rearrangement joins TRBV19 to TRBJ2-1; 7 bases agree with TRBD2. Germline V lookup: CDR1 LNHDA, CDR2 SQIVND (reference sequence). V lost 3 bases and J lost 9; bases outside the gene matches: 11. The CDR3 length is 15 residues. The CDR3 DNA reads as TGTGCCAGTAGTATCCCGGGGCCCAGGGAGGGTGAGCAGTTCTTC. Translating gives CASSIPGPREGEQFF.

The J gene is TRBJ1-4, the V gene TRBV28, with D possibly matching TRBD1 (6 bases). CDR1 and CDR2 from the germline V gene are MDHEN and SYDVKM. The V gene lost 9 bases and the J gene lost 1 base, with 21 bases spanning the gap. The CDR3 spans 17 residues. CDR3 in amino acids: CASRAGASHITNEKLFF. Here the CDR3 DNA reads TGTGCCAGTCGAGCGGGGGCGAGTCACATAACTAATGAAAAACTGTTTTTT.

This clone has just a few counts. V is TRBV11-2 and J is TRBJ1-2; TRBD1 is a possible D gene (6 bases). The germline V gene has CDR1 SGHAT and CDR2 FQNNGV. The V gene lost 3 bases and the J gene lost 6 bases, with 11 bases spanning the gap. CDR3 size: 13 residues. The CDR3: CASSFRGTHGYTF. CDR3 sequence (DNA): TGTGCCAGCAGCTTCAGGGGTACGCATGGCTACACCTTC.

This chain joins TRBV7-3 and TRBJ1-3; a weak D match, TRBD1 (6 bases). Germline CDR1 SGHTA, CDR2 FQGTGA. The CDR3 consists of 15 residues. Deletions cut 5 bases from V and 0 bases from J, with 11 bases between. Written as DNA, the CDR3 is TGTGCCAGCAGCCCTACAGGGACCTCTGGAAACACCATATATTTT. Amino acid sequence: CASSPTGTSGNTIYF.

This clone was detected a few times. The genes are TRBV7-2 and TRBJ2-7, with TRBD2 identical over 10 bases. The CDR3 sequence is 14 residues long. Germline V gene lookup returns CDR1 SGHTA and CDR2 FQGNSA. Trimming took 8 bases from V and 3 from J; bases not matched to a gene: 7. CDR3 in DNA: TGTGCCAGCGGGGCTAGCGGGAGTCTCTACGAGCAGTACTTC. Residues: CASGASGSLYEQYF.

The CDR3 spells CASSSTPSREKLFF. DNA for the CDR3: TGCGCCAGCAGCTCGACACCCTCCCGGGAAAAACTGTTTTTT. The chain combines TRBV5-1 with TRBJ1-4; D unresolved. Germline CDR1 and CDR2: SGHRS and YFSETQ. Trimming took 3 bases from V and 8 from J, leaving 14 bases between them. The CDR3 extends over 14 amino acids. Drawing the rest from reference TRBV5-1 and TRBJ1-4, the complete variable domain is KAGVTQTPRYLIKTRGQQVTLSCSPISGHRSVSWYQQTPGQGLQFLFEYFSETQRNKGNFPGRFSGRQFSNSRSEMNVSTLELGDSALYLCASSSTPSREKLFFGSGTQLSVL.

The rearrangement links TRBV6-5 to TRBJ2-3, with D hard to call. Trimming shortened V by 6 bases and J by 2 bases, and 15 bases separated the two germline ends. CDR1 and CDR2 (germline): MNHEY, SVGAGI. The CDR3 totals 15 residues. CDR3 coding DNA: TGTGCCAGCAGCCCGAGCGTAGACCTCACAGATACGCAGTATTTT. Amino acid sequence: CASSPSVDLTDTQYF.

In DNA form, the CDR3 reads TGTGCCAGCAGCTCTCGTTGGCCCTATGGCTACACCTTC. Translating it yields CASSSRWPYGYTF. This sequence joins TRBV28 and TRBJ1-2; D uncertain. Germline CDR1 is MDHEN and CDR2 is SYDVKM. Trimming left V 6 bases short and J 4 bases short, with 12 bases between. The CDR3 has 13 amino acids.

The chain is built from TRBV18 and TRBJ2-2; D gene ambiguous. V dropped 3 bases and J dropped 8 bases, with 7 bases sitting between them. Germline V gene data show CDR1 as KGHSH and CDR2 as LQKENI. The CDR3 is 12 residues long. The CDR3 nucleotides read TGTGCCAGCTCACCCCTCACTGGGGAGCTGTTTTTT. Its protein product is CASSPLTGELFF.

V usage is TRBV30 and J usage is TRBJ2-7; 11 nucleotides agree with TRBD2. The CDR3 sequence is 15 residues long. Trimming at V came to 5 bases and at J to 0 bases, leaving 6 bases not matched to a gene. Per the germline V gene, CDR1 is GTSNPN and CDR2 is SVGIG (reference sequence). The CDR3 sequence: CAWGLAGGISYEQYF. CDR3 in DNA: TGTGCCTGGGGCCTAGCGGGGGGTATCTCCTACGAGCAGTACTTC.

The table lists this clone with many counts. V is TRBV27 and J is TRBJ1-5; D not certain. V was clipped by 3 bases and J by 1 base, with 10 bases between them. The CDR3 loop spans 15 amino acids. Germline lookup yields CDR1 MNHEY and CDR2 SMNVEV (reference sequence). The CDR3 loop reads CASSFGSFSNQPQHF. Written as DNA, the CDR3 is TGTGCCAGCAGTTTTGGGAGCTTCAGCAATCAGCCCCAGCATTTT.

There are a few counts of this clone. The chain is built from TRBV5-1 and TRBJ2-2; 11 bases line up with TRBD1. Germline V CDR1 and CDR2: SGHRS, YFSETQ. With V trimmed by 4 bases and J by 6 bases, 8 bases remained unmatched. CDR3 length: 16 residues. In DNA, the CDR3 is TGCGCCAGCAGCCTGACCTTGGGACAGGGGGCCGGGGAGCTGTTTTTT. Amino acids: CASSLTLGQGAGELFF.

The chain joins TRBV6-5 to TRBJ1-2; 11 nucleotides line up with TRBD1. The CDR3 is 12 amino acids. Germline CDR1 MNHEY, CDR2 SVGAGI. The J segment lost 4 bases and the V segment lost 8 bases, leaving 0 bases of the junction unmatched. The CDR3 bases are TGTGCCAGCGGGACAGGGGGCTATGGCTACACCTTC. Its translation is CASGTGGYGYTF.